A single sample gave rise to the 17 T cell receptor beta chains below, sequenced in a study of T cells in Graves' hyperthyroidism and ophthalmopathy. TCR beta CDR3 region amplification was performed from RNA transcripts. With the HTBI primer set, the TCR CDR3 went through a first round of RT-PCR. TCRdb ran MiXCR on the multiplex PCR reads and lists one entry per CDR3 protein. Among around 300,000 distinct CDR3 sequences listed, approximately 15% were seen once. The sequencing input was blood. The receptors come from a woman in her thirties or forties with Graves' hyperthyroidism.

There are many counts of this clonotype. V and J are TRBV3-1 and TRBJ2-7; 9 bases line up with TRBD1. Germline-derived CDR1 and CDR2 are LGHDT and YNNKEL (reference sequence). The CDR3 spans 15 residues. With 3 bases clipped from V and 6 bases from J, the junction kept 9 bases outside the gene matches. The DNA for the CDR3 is TGTGCCAGCAGCCAGGCGGGGACAGGGAATGCCGAGCAGTACTTC. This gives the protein CASSQAGTGNAEQYF.

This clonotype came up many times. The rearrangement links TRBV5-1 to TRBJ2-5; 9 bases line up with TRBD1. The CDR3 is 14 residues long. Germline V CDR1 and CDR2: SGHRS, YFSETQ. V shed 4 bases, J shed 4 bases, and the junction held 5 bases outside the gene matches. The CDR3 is CASSEGQGGETQYF. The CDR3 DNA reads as TGCGCCAGCAGCGAGGGACAGGGCGGAGAGACCCAGTACTTC.

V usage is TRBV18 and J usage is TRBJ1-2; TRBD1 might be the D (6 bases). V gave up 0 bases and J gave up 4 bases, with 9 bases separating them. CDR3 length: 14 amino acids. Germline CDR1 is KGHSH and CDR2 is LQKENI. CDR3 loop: CASSPPTGPYGYTF. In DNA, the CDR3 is TGTGCCAGCTCACCACCGACAGGTCCCTATGGCTACACCTTC.

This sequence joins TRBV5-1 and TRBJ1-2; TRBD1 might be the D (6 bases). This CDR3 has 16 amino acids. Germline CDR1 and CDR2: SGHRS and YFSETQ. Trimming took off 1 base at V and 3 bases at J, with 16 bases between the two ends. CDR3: CASSLNTDRTYYGYTF. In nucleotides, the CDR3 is TGCGCCAGCAGCTTGAATACCGACAGGACTTACTATGGCTACACCTTC.

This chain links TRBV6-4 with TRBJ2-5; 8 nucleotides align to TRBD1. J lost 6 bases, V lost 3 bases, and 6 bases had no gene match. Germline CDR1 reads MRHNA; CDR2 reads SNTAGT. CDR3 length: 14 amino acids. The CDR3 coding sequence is TGTGCCAGCAGTGATTCGGACAGGGTCAAGACCCAGTACTTC. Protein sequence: CASSDSDRVKTQYF.

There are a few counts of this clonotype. For the CDR3, the DNA is TGTGCCAGCAGTGCCCAGGTTATCAATCAGCCCCAGCATTTT. Its translation: CASSAQVINQPQHF. The chain joins TRBV6-1 to TRBJ1-5; D is unclear. CDR1 and CDR2 (germline): MNHNS, SASEGT. The CDR3 extends over 14 amino acids. The V and J ends lost 4 bases and 3 bases respectively, with 10 bases between them.

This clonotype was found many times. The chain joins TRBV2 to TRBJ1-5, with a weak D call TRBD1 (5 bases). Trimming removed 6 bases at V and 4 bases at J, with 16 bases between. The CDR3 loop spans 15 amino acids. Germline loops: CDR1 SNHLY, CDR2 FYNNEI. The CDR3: CASRGGFSRNQPQHF. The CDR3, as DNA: TGTGCCAGCAGGGGGGGGTTTTCGAGGAATCAGCCCCAGCATTTT.

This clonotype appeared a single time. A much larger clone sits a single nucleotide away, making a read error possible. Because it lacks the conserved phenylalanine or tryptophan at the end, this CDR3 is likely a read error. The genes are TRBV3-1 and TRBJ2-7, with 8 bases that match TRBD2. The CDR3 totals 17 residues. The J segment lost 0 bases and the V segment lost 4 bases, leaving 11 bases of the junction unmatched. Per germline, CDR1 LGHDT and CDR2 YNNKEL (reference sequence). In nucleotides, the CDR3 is TGTGCCAGCAGCCGAAATAGCGGGATTAAGAGCTCCTACGAGCAGTACTCC. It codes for CASSRNSGIKSSYEQYS.

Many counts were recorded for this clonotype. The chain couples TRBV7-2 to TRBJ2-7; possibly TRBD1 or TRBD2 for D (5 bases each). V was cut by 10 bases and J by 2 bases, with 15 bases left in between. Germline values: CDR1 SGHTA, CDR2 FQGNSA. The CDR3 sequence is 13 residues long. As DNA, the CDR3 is TGTGCCAAACGGGATAAGGGGACCTACGAGCAGTACTTC. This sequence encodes CAKRDKGTYEQYF.

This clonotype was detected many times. CDR3 nucleotide sequence: TGTGCCAGTAGCCTCCGGGACAGAACCTACGAGCAGTACTTC. It is translated as CASSLRDRTYEQYF. The gene calls are TRBV19 and TRBJ2-7, with 7 bases fitting TRBD1. Germline V CDR1 and CDR2: LNHDA, SQIVND (reference sequence). With V trimmed by 6 bases and J by 2 bases, 7 bases remained unmatched. The CDR3 is 14 amino acids. The complete variable domain, with remaining parts taken from reference TRBV19 and TRBJ2-7, reads DGGITQSPKYLFRKEGQNVTLSCEQNLNHDAMYWYRQDPGQGLRLIYYSQIVNDFQKGDIAEGYSVSREKKESFPLTVTSAQKNPTAFYLCASSLRDRTYEQYFGPGTRLTVT.

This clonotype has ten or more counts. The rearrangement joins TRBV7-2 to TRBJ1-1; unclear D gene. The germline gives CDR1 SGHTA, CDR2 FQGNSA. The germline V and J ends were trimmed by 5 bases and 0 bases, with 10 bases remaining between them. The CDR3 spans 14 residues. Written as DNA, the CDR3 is TGTGCCAGCAGCCTAGTCGGAGTGAACACTGAAGCTTTCTTT. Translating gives CASSLVGVNTEAFF.

The CDR3 region is CSVLGLAGSNTGELFF. CDR3 in DNA: TGCAGCGTCTTGGGACTAGCGGGATCGAACACCGGGGAGCTGTTTTTT. This sequence joins TRBV29-1 and TRBJ2-2; TRBD2 aligns across 13 bases. Germline values: CDR1 SQVTM, CDR2 ANQGSEA. Trimming took 6 bases from V and 0 from J; bases not matched to a gene: 4. The CDR3 totals 16 residues.

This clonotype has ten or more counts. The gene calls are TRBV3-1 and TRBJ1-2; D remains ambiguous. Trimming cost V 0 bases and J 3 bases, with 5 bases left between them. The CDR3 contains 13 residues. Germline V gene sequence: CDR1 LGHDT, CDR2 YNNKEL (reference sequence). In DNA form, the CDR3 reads TGTGCCAGCAGCCAAGATATGTACTATGGCTACACCTTC. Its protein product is CASSQDMYYGYTF. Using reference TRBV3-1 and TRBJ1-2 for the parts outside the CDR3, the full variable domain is DTAVSQTPKYLVTQMGNDKSIKCEQNLGHDTMYWYKQDSKKFLKIMFSYNNKELIINETVPNRFSPKSPDKAHLNLHINSLELGDSAVYFCASSQDMYYGYTFGSGTRLTVV.

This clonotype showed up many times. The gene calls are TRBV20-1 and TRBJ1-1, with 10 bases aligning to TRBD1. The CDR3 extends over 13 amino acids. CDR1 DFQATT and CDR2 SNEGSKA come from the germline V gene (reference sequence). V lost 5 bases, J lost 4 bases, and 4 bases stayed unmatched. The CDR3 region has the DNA TGCAGTGCTGGACAGGGGGTGGTCACTGAAGCTTTCTTT. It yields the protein CSAGQGVVTEAFF.

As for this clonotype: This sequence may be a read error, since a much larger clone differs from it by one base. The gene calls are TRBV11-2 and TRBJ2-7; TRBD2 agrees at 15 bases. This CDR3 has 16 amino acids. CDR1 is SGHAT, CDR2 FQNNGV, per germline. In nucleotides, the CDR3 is TGTGCCAGCAGCCCTGGGACTAGCGGGAGGAACTACGGGCAGTACTTC. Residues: CASSPGTSGRNYGQYF.

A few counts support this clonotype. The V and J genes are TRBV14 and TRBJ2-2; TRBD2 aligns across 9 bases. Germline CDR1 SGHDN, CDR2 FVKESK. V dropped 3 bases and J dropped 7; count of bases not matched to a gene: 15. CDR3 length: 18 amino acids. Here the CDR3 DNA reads TGTGCCAGCAGCCAGACAGGACTTAGCGGGAGCGGAGACGGGGAGCTGTTTTTT. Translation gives CASSQTGLSGSGDGELFF.

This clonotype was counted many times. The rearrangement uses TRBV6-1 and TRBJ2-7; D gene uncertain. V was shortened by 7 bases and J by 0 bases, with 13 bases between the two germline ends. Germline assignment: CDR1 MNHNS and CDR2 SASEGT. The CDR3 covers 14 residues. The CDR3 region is CASTPIISSYEQYF. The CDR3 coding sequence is TGTGCCAGCACCCCCATAATCAGCTCCTACGAGCAGTACTTC.